The sequence of this T cell receptor (beta chain) was determined in a study of blood T cell repertoires in COVID-19. At the level of the study: The origin of the acute and convalescent COVID-19 samples was the United States, Italy and Spain. From T cells, B-cell-depleted T cells, or PBMCs came the material, which was cDNA or gDNA.

Per the authors' pipeline: Cell counts per sample came from amplifying reference gene primers. Clones were read by immunoSEQ multiplex PCR, and TCRdb kept only the in-frame ones, dropping some. V and J calls and clone size come straight from that table; D and trimming were deduced from the DNA. The table has about 160,000 clones, almost 85% seen once. V lost 2 bases and J lost 8, with 12 bases in between. This CDR3 contains 14 residues. Germline-derived CDR1 and CDR2 are MNHEY and SVGAGI. Sample: peripheral blood. This receptor was identified in a woman of 80 years or more with acute or convalescent COVID-19. The J gene is TRBJ1-4, the V gene TRBV6-5; D may be TRBD1 (6 bases). CDR3 bases: TGTGCCAGCAGTTACGGGGGGGCGCGGGAAAAACTGTTTTTT. Translating gives CASSYGGAREKLFF.